The entry that follows covers one T cell receptor beta chain sequence. The target antigen is unknown. The CDR3 consists of 17 residues. Germline CDR1 is SGHDT and CDR2 is YYEEEE. Trimming stripped 0 bases from V and 2 bases from J, with 15 bases between. TCR alpha and TCR beta cDNA libraries carrying sample barcodes and UMIs were produced by 5'RACE using constant-segment primers. TCRdb called the 5' RACE reads again in MiXCR, with one record for every CDR3 protein. The sample has roughly 190,000 distinct CDR3 sequences, 15% to 20% seen once. This entry comes from a study of T-cell memory formation after mild COVID-19. For the study at large: TCR clusters showed largely donor specificity.

Whole-study results and caveats: Pre-infection memory carried some responding clones, suggesting that cross-reactive memory joined. Mostly located in CM and EM were contracting CD4+ clones, with contracting CD8+ clones located in EMRA.

The sample taken for sequencing was PBMCs or a T cell subset sorted from them (not recorded which). This TCR was recovered from an adult woman who had mild COVID-19 (a few samples of this study predate the infection). Cell type and time point are not known. This chain links TRBV5-6 with TRBJ1-5; D ambiguous. Here the CDR3 DNA reads TGTGCCAGCAGCTTGGGACGCACGGTATTGGGCAATCAGCCCCAGCATTTT. Amino acid sequence: CASSLGRTVLGNQPQHF.